The present T cell receptor (beta chain) was sequenced within a study of OX40 agonist ivuxolimab in advanced cancers. Study details: Patients received intravenous ivuxolimab every 2 weeks at 0.01 to 10 mg/kg. Study outcomes and limitations: Dose levels from 0.1 to 3.0 mg/kg saw CD4+ and CD8+ blood T cells expand clonally by week 6. Some nonresponders likewise displayed low normalized T-cell clonal expansion.

Clones were sequenced by immunoSEQ multiplex PCR, and TCRdb holds only the in-frame ones, with some missing. This sample has 40,000 or so clones, with around nine tenths found just once. With 3 bases clipped from V and 0 bases from J, the junction kept 6 bases outside the gene matches. This CDR3 contains 16 residues. Germline loops: CDR1 SGDLS, CDR2 YYNGEE. Details on this clone: The antigen remains unidentified.

The chain recombines TRBV9 with TRBJ1-3; TRBD1 agrees at 7 bases. This specimen consisted of CD4+ or CD8+ T cells sorted from blood, obtained in a trial of the OX40 agonist ivuxolimab. This TCR was recovered from an adult with an advanced solid tumor such as melanoma, head and neck, liver or kidney cancer. CDR3 bases: TGTGCCAGCAGCGCCTCCGGGACAGTCTCTGGAAACACCATATATTTT. Residues: CASSASGTVSGNTIYF.